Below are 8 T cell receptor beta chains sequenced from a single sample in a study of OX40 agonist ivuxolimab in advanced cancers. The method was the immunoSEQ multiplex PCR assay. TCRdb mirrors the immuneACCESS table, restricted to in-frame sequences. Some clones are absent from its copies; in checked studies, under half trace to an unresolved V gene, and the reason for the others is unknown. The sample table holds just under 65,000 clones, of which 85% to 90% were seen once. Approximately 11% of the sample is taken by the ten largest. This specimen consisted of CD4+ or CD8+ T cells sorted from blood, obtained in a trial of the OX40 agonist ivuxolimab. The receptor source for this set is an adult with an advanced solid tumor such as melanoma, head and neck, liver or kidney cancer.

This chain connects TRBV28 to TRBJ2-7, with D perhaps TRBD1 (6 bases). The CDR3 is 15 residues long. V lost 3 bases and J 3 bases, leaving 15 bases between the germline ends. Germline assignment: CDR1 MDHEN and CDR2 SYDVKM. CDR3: CASSFGTGIIYEQYF. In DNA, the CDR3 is TGTGCCAGCAGTTTCGGAACAGGGATAATCTACGAGCAGTACTTC.

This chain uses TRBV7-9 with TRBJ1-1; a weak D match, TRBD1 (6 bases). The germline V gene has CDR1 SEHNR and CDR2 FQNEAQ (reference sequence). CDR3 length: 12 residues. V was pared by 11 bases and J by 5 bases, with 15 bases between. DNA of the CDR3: TGTGCCCTCGGGGGGCGTGAAACTGAAGCTTTCTTT. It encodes CALGGRETEAFF. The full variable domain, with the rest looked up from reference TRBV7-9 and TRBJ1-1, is DTGVSQNPRHKITKRGQNVTFRCDPISEHNRLYWYRQTLGQGPEFLTYFQNEAQLEKSRLLSDRFSAERPKGSFSTLEIQRTEQGDSAMYLCALGGRETEAFFGQGTRLTVV.

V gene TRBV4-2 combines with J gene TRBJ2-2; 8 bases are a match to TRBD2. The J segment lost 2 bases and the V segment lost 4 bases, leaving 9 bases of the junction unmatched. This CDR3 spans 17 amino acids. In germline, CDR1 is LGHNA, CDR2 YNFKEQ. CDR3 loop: CASSPWGGGLNTGELFF. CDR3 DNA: TGTGCCAGCAGCCCTTGGGGCGGGGGGCTAAACACCGGGGAGCTGTTTTTT.

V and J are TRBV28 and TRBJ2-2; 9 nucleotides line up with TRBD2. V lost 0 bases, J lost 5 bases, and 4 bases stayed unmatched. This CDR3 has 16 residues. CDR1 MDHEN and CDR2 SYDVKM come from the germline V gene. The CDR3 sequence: CASSLWSLAGTGELFF. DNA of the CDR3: TGTGCCAGCAGTTTATGGTCTCTAGCGGGAACCGGGGAGCTGTTTTTT.

In DNA form, the CDR3 reads TGTGCCAGCAGACTTAGCGGGGGGGCCCCCAACGAGCAGTACTTC. It is translated as CASRLSGGAPNEQYF. This chain connects TRBV28 to TRBJ2-7, with 11 bases identical to TRBD2. Germline CDR1 MDHEN, CDR2 SYDVKM. Trimming at V came to 6 bases and at J to 5 bases, leaving 9 bases not matched to a gene. The CDR3 has 15 residues.

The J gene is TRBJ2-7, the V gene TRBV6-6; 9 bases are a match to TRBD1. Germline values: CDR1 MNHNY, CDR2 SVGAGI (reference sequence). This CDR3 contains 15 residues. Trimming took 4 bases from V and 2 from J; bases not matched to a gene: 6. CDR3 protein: CASSSTGTGTYEQYF. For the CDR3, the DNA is TGTGCCAGCAGTTCCACCGGGACAGGGACCTACGAGCAGTACTTC.

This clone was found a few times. The CDR3 DNA sequence: TGTGCCAGCAGCTTAGCGGAACGATCACCCCTCCACTTT. It translates to CASSLAERSPLHF. The V call is TRBV2, the J call TRBJ1-6; D call uncertain. Germline V gives CDR1 SNHLY, CDR2 FYNNEI. The V gene lost 6 bases and the J gene lost 10 bases, with 13 bases spanning the gap. The CDR3 totals 13 residues.

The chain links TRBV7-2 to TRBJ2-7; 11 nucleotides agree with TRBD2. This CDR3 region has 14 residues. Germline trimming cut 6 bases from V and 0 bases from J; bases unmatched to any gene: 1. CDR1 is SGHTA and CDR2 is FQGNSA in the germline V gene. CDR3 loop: CASRTSGGSYEQYF. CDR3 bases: TGTGCCAGCAGAACTAGCGGGGGCTCCTACGAGCAGTACTTC.